This T cell receptor beta chain derives from a study of T cells in Graves' hyperthyroidism and ophthalmopathy. This clonotype was counted ten times or more. From germline, CDR1 is SGHAT and CDR2 FQNNGV. The CDR3 contains 14 residues. Trimming pared 0 bases from V and 4 bases from J, leaving 9 bases between. TCR beta CDR3 region amplification was performed from RNA transcripts. HTBI primers were employed in a first-round RT-PCR of the TCR CDR3. TCRdb itself ran the multiplex PCR reads through MiXCR, one entry per CDR3 protein. The sample shows under 550,000 distinct CDR3 sequences, around 13% of them seen only once.

The clonotype comes from a woman in her late teens or twenties with Graves' hyperthyroidism. The V call is TRBV11-2, the J call TRBJ2-5; D not certain. Sequencing used blood. CDR3 sequence (DNA): TGTGCCAGCAGCTTAGAAAATCTCTTAGAGACCCAGTACTTC. Translation: CASSLENLLETQYF.